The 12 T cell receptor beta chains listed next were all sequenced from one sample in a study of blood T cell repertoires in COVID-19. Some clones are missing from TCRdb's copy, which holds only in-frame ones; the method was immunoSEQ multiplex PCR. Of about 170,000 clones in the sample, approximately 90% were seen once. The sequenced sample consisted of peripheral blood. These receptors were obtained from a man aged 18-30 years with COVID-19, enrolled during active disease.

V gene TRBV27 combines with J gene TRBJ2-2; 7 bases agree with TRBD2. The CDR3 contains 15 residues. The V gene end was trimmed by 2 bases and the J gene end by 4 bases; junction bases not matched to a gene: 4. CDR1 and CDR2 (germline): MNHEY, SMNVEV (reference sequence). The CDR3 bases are TGTGCCAGCAGTTTAGGGCGGGGGAGCACCGGGGAGCTGTTTTTT. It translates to CASSLGRGSTGELFF.

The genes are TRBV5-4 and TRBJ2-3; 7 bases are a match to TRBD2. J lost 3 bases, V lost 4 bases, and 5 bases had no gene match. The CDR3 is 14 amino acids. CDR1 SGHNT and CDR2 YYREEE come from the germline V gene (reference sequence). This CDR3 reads CASSPVGGTDTQYF. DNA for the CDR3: TGTGCCAGCAGCCCGGTGGGGGGGACAGATACGCAGTATTTT.

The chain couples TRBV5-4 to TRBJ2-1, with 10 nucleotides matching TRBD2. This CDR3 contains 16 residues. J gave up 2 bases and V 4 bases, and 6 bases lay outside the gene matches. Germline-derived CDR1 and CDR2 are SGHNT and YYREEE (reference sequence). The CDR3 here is CASSDRTSGAYNEQFF. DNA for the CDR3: TGTGCCAGCAGCGATCGGACTAGCGGAGCCTACAATGAGCAGTTCTTC.

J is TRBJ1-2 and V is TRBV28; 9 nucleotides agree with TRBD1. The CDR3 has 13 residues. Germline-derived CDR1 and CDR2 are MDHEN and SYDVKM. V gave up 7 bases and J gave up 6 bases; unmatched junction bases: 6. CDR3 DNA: TGTGCCAGCACCAACAGGGGGCACGATGGCTACACCTTC. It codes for CASTNRGHDGYTF.

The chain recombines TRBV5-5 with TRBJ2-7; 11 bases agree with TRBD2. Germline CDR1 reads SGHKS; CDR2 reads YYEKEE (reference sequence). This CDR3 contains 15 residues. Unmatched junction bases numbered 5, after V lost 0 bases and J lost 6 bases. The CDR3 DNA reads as TGTGCCAGCAGCTTGGGACTAGCGGGACCCATCGAGCAGTACTTC. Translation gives CASSLGLAGPIEQYF.

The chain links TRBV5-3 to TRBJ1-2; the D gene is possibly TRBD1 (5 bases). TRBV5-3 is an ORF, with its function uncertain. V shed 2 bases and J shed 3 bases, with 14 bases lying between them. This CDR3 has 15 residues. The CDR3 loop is CARSFMGRGYYGYTF. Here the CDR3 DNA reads TGTGCCAGAAGCTTTATGGGAAGGGGTTACTATGGCTACACCTTC.

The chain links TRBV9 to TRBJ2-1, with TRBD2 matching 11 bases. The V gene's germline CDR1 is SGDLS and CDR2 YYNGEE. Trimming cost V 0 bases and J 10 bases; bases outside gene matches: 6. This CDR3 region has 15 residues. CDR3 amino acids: CASSVVGTSGVEQFF. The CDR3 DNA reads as TGTGCCAGCAGCGTAGTGGGGACTAGCGGCGTAGAGCAGTTCTTC. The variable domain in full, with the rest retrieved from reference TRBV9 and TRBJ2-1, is DSGVTQTPKHLITATGQRVTLRCSPRSGDLSVYWYQQSLDQGLQFLIQYYNGEERAKGNILERFSAQQFPDLHSELNLSSLELGDSALYFCASSVVGTSGVEQFFGPGTRLTVL.

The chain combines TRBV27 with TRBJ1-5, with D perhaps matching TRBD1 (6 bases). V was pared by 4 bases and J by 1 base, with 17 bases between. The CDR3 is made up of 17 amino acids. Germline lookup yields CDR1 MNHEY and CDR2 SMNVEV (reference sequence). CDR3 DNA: TGTGCCAGCAGTTCCCGCCGAGGACAGTCAAGCAATCAGCCCCAGCATTTT. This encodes CASSSRRGQSSNQPQHF.

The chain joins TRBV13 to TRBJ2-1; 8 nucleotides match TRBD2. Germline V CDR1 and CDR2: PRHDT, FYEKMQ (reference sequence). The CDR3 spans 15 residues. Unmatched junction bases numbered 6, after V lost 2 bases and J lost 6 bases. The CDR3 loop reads CASSLRSLAGNEQFF. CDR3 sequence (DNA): TGTGCCAGCAGCTTAAGGTCCCTAGCGGGCAATGAGCAGTTCTTC.

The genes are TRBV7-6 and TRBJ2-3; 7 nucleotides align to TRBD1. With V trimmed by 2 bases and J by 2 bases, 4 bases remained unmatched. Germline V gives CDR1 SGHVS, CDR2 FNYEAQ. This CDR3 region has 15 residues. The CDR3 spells CASSLTGDFTDTQYF. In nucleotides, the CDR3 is TGTGCCAGCAGCTTAACAGGGGATTTCACAGATACGCAGTATTTT.

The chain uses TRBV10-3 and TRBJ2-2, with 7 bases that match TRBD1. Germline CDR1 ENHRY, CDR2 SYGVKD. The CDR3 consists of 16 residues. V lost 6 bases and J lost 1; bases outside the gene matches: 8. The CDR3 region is CAIRIQGRRNTGELFF. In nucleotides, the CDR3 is TGTGCCATCAGGATACAGGGGAGACGGAACACCGGGGAGCTGTTTTTT.

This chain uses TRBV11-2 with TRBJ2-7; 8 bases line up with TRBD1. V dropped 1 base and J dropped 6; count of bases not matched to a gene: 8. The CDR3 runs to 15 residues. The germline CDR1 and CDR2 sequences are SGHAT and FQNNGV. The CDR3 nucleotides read TGTGCCAGCAGCTTAGTGACAGGGGCCTTTAGCGAGCAGTACTTC. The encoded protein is CASSLVTGAFSEQYF.